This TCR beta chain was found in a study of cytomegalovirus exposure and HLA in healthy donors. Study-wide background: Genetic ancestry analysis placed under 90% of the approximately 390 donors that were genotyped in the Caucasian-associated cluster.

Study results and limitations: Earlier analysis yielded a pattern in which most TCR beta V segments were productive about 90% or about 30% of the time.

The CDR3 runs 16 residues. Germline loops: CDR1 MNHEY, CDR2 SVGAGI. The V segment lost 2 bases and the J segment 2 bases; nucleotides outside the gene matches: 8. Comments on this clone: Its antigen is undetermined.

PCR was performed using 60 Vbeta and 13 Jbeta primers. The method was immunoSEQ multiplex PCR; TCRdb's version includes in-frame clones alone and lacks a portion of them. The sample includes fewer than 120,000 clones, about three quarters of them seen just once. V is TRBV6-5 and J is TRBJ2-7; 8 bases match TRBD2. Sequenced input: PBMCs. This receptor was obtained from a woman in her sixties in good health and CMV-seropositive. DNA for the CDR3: TGTGCCAGCAGTTACGCGACTAGCGCCTCTCCCTACGAGCAGTACTTC. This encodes CASSYATSASPYEQYF.